This T cell receptor (beta chain) was identified during a study of blood T cell repertoires in COVID-19. Study context: From the United States, Italy and Spain came samples of acute and convalescent COVID-19. T cells, B-cell-depleted T cells, or PBMCs provided the cDNA or gDNA that served as material.

Trimming stripped 5 bases from V and 0 bases from J, with 19 bases between. Germline V CDR1 and CDR2: SGHTA, FQGTGA. The CDR3 has 18 amino acids. In the original processing: Nucleated cell number was recorded as an estimate derived from reference gene primer amplification. Assay used: immunoSEQ multiplex PCR; TCRdb lists only in-frame clones, some missing. V, J and clone size derive from that table, while D and trimming were established from the DNA sequence. Of nearly 100,000 clones listed, less than 85% were seen once; the top ten hold roughly 17%. The sequence derives from an older woman with acute or convalescent COVID-19. The chain carries TRBV7-3 and TRBJ2-2; D remains unclear. Sequencing was performed on peripheral blood. CDR3 nucleotides: TGTGCCAGCAGCACGAGCCCACCTTTTGGTACGAACACCGGGGAGCTGTTTTTT. It encodes CASSTSPPFGTNTGELFF.